Following are 22 T cell receptor beta chains from one sample sequenced in a study of identical twins. In TCRdb, the 5' RACE reads were re-called with MiXCR into one record per CDR3 protein. The profile shows about 470,000 distinct CDR3 sequences, 20% to 25% of them singletons. The same specimen was also included in a second study, on T cells expressing NK-cell markers.

The material sequenced was CD4+ T cells sorted from blood. All receptors come from a woman aged 18-29 years in good health.

The rearrangement uses TRBV12-3 or TRBV12-4 and TRBJ2-1; D tentatively fits TRBD1 or TRBD2 (7 bases each). The CDR3 runs to 14 residues. V was clipped by 6 bases and J by 7 bases, with 16 bases between them. The DNA of the CDR3 is TGTGCCAGCAGCAAGAGACAGGGAGGGAATGAGCAGTTCTTC. As protein: CASSKRQGGNEQFF.

This chain uses TRBV7-9 with TRBJ1-3, with D unresolved. CDR3 length equals 13 residues. Per germline, CDR1 SEHNR and CDR2 FQNEAQ (reference sequence). The germline V and J ends were trimmed by 9 bases and 0 bases, with 9 bases remaining between them. The CDR3 loop is CASRPGSGNTIYF. The CDR3 DNA reads TGTGCCAGTCGACCAGGCTCTGGAAACACCATATATTTT.

The chain joins TRBV6-2 or TRBV6-3 to TRBJ2-3; D perhaps matches TRBD2 (8 bases). V lost 7 bases to trimming and J lost 3 bases, with 32 bases between them. Per the germline V gene, CDR1 is MNHEY and CDR2 is SVGEGT. There are 20 residues in the CDR3. For the CDR3, the DNA is TGTGCCAGCACCCAATGGAGGGGGCGCGTCGGACTAGCAAGTACAGATACGCAGTATTTT. It yields the protein CASTQWRGRVGLASTDTQYF.

The sample holds a few counts of this clonotype. The chain employs TRBV12-5 and TRBJ2-1; 9 bases match TRBD2. This CDR3 region has 15 residues. V was clipped by 6 bases and J by 9 bases; unmatched bases: 12. Germline loops: CDR1 LGHNT, CDR2 FRNRAP. The CDR3 spells CASGRGLAGSFEQFF. Written as DNA, the CDR3 is TGTGCTAGTGGCCGGGGGCTAGCGGGATCTTTTGAGCAGTTCTTC.

This clonotype showed up just a few times. V is TRBV5-1 and J is TRBJ1-2, with D hard to call. The ends were cut back, 5 bases at V and 1 base at J, with 15 bases in the middle. The CDR3 extends over 15 amino acids. Per the germline V gene, CDR1 is SGHRS and CDR2 is YFSETQ. As DNA, the CDR3 is TGCGCCAGCAGTCTTCGGGGATCCGGTAACTATGGCTACACCTTC. It specifies CASSLRGSGNYGYTF.

V and J are TRBV12-3 or TRBV12-4 and TRBJ1-3; perhaps TRBD1 as D (5 bases). V was pared by 11 bases and J by 4 bases, with 15 bases between. The CDR3 spans 13 residues. CDR3 DNA: TGTGCCGTTCCGGGGCCCGAGGGAAACACCATATATTTT. Translating it yields CAVPGPEGNTIYF.

V and J are TRBV7-7 and TRBJ2-5; maybe TRBD1 (5 bases). Germline CDR1 reads SSHAT; CDR2 reads FNYEAQ (reference sequence). The CDR3 loop spans 15 amino acids. The V end lost 2 bases, the J end lost 5 bases, and 15 bases lay between the germline ends. CDR3 DNA: TGTGCCAGCAGCTTACTCCCGCCAGGGCCGGAGACCCAGTACTTC. This codes for CASSLLPPGPETQYF.

This clonotype was found a few times. V is TRBV29-1 and J is TRBJ2-3, with D possibly TRBD2 on 7 matching bases. V was trimmed by 6 bases and J by 5 bases, leaving 18 bases between them. Germline V gives CDR1 SQVTM, CDR2 ANQGSEA. The CDR3 length is 14 residues. CDR3 coding DNA: TGCAGCGTCACTAGCTGGGAGGGGGAAGATACGCAGTATTTT. This translates into CSVTSWEGEDTQYF.

The chain links TRBV6-5 to TRBJ2-5; D remains unclear. The CDR3 sequence is 14 residues long. The germline V gene encodes CDR1 MNHEY and CDR2 SVGAGI. The V gene lost 2 bases and the J gene lost 2 bases, with 9 bases spanning the gap. In DNA form, the CDR3 reads TGTGCCAGCAGTTACGGGCGAGGACAAGAGACCCAGTACTTC. Its protein is CASSYGRGQETQYF.

This clonotype was detected many times. The chain recombines TRBV7-2 with TRBJ2-5, with a possible D match to TRBD2 (5 bases). The germline gives CDR1 SGHTA, CDR2 FQGNSA. The CDR3 is 14 residues long. Deletions cut 2 bases from V and 4 bases from J, with 11 bases between. This chain's CDR3 is CASSLISSRETQYF. The CDR3 DNA sequence: TGTGCCAGCAGCTTAATTTCTAGCAGAGAGACCCAGTACTTC.

The count of this clonotype is one. The chain employs TRBV6-1 and TRBJ2-7; D is undetermined. The CDR3 contains 14 residues. Trimming took off 3 bases at V and 6 bases at J, with 15 bases between the two ends. CDR1 and CDR2 (germline): MNHNS, SASEGT. CDR3 DNA sequence: TGTGCCAGCAGTGAGTGGGGTCGTGGCGGCGAGCAGTACTTC. As protein: CASSEWGRGGEQYF.

V usage is TRBV25-1 and J usage is TRBJ1-1; D possibly corresponds to TRBD1 (6 bases). The V end lost 7 bases, the J end lost 7 bases, and 10 bases lay between the germline ends. The CDR3 is made up of 11 amino acids. Germline CDR1 and CDR2: MGHDK and SYGVNS. For the CDR3, the DNA is TGTGCCAGCACGAAGGGGGTTGAAGCTTTCTTT. Translating gives CASTKGVEAFF.

The gene calls are TRBV25-1 and TRBJ2-1; D gene ambiguous. Per the germline V gene, CDR1 is MGHDK and CDR2 is SYGVNS. The CDR3 loop spans 11 amino acids. Trimming left V 0 bases short and J 14 bases short, with 8 bases between. This chain's CDR3 is CASSEYKRKFF. The DNA for the CDR3 is TGTGCCAGCAGTGAATATAAAAGGAAGTTCTTC.

This clonotype came up a few times. CDR3 amino acids: CATSRERQGPYEQYF. The CDR3 bases are TGTGCCACCAGCAGAGAGAGACAGGGCCCCTACGAGCAGTACTTC. This chain links TRBV15 with TRBJ2-7; 7 positions match TRBD1. This CDR3 spans 15 amino acids. Trimming at V came to 0 bases and at J to 2 bases, leaving 4 bases not matched to a gene. CDR1 and CDR2 (germline): LNHNV, YYDKDF (reference sequence).

The chain links TRBV20-1 to TRBJ2-4, with D maybe TRBD2 (5 bases). Germline V CDR1 and CDR2: DFQATT, SNEGSKA (reference sequence). Trimming removed 4 bases from V and 0 bases from J, with 16 bases in between. CDR3 length: 16 amino acids. The CDR3 reads CSAKPTEGLAKNIQYF. For the CDR3, the DNA is TGCAGTGCTAAACCGACCGAGGGATTAGCCAAAAACATTCAGTACTTC.

V and J are TRBV20-1 and TRBJ1-5; tentatively, D is TRBD1 (6 bases). The CDR3 is 13 amino acids. Germline V gene data show CDR1 as DFQATT and CDR2 as SNEGSKA (reference sequence). Trimming cost V 5 bases and J 7 bases, with 15 bases left between them. This CDR3 is CSASRGTKQPQHF. CDR3 nucleotide sequence: TGCAGTGCTTCGAGGGGGACGAAACAGCCCCAGCATTTT.

This clonotype was counted between two and nine times. The chain combines TRBV5-6 with TRBJ2-5; D possibly uses TRBD1 or TRBD2 (5 bases each). The CDR3 consists of 15 residues. Per germline, CDR1 SGHDT and CDR2 YYEEEE. Trimming removed 2 bases from V and 5 bases from J, with 16 bases in between. CDR3 DNA: TGTGCCAGCAGCTTTCTTCGGACATCGGGGGAGACCCAGTACTTC. Translated: CASSFLRTSGETQYF.

The rearrangement uses TRBV5-1 and TRBJ1-3; D gene ambiguous. Trimming stripped 0 bases from V and 0 bases from J, with 7 bases between. Germline-derived CDR1 and CDR2 are SGHRS and YFSETQ. The CDR3 has 15 amino acids. This chain's CDR3 is CASSLGASSGNTIYF. CDR3 DNA sequence: TGCGCCAGCAGCTTGGGGGCTTCCTCTGGAAACACCATATATTTT.

This clonotype came up a few times. The chain links TRBV5-1 to TRBJ2-5; D may be TRBD1 or TRBD2 (5 bases each). The CDR3 loop spans 14 amino acids. Trimming removed 2 bases from V and 3 bases from J, with 11 bases in between. Looked up from germline, CDR1 is SGHRS and CDR2 is YFSETQ. CDR3: CASSFSLGEETQYF. CDR3 DNA: TGCGCCAGCAGCTTTAGTCTGGGGGAAGAGACCCAGTACTTC.

This clonotype has just a few counts. The chain uses TRBV5-6 and TRBJ2-3, with 8 positions matching TRBD2. The V gene's germline CDR1 is SGHDT and CDR2 YYEEEE. With 6 bases clipped from V and 8 bases from J, the junction kept 8 bases outside the gene matches. The CDR3 has 13 amino acids. The CDR3 here is CASTLSGVRTQYF. In DNA, the CDR3 is TGTGCCAGCACCCTTAGCGGGGTTCGTACGCAGTATTTT.

This clonotype was seen a handful of times. The chain couples TRBV7-9 to TRBJ2-7; 7 bases are shared with TRBD1. CDR3 length: 11 residues. In germline, CDR1 is SEHNR, CDR2 FQNEAQ (reference sequence). V was clipped by 2 bases and J by 11 bases; unmatched bases: 3. The CDR3 DNA reads TGTGCCAGCAGCTTATCTGGGACAGAGTACTTC. It translates to CASSLSGTEYF.

This clonotype was detected a few times. CDR3 loop: CSVGPRNEQFF. The DNA of the CDR3 is TGCAGCGTTGGTCCTCGGAATGAGCAGTTCTTC. The rearrangement joins TRBV29-1 to TRBJ2-1, with D hard to call. Trimming cost V 4 bases and J 7 bases, with 8 bases left between them. CDR3 length: 11 residues. Germline V CDR1 and CDR2: SQVTM, ANQGSEA.